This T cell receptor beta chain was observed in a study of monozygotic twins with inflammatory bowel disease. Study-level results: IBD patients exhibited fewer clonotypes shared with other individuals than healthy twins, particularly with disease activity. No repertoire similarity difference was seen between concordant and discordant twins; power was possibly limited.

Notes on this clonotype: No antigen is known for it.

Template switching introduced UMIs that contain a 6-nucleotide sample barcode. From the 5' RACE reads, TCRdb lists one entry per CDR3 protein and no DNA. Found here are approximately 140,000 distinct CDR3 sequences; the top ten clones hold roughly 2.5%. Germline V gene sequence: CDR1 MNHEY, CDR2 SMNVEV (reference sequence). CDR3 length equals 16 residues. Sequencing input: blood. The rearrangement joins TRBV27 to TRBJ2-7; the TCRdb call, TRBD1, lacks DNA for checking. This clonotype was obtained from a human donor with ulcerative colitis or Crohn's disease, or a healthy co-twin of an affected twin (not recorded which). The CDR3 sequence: CASKLDGSPLPYEQYF.